This paragraph covers one T cell receptor beta chain sequence. This CDR3 is 13 amino acids long. V was shortened by 3 bases and J by 5 bases, with 10 bases between the two germline ends. The sample is drawn from a study of blood T cell repertoires in COVID-19. Method: immunoSEQ multiplex PCR; TCRdb's copy keeps in-frame clones and lacks some. The sample records approximately 71,000 clones, about 90% being singletons. The J gene is TRBJ2-5, the V gene TRBV12-3 or TRBV12-4, with no clear D. This TCR came from a human donor in a cohort sampled during active COVID-19. The sample consisted of peripheral blood. The CDR3 here is CASSLVETETQYF. The CDR3 DNA sequence: TGTGCCAGCAGTTTGGTGGAGACTGAGACCCAGTACTTC.